This T cell receptor (beta chain) was documented in a study of OX40 agonist ivuxolimab in advanced cancers. A remark on this clone: Its ends do not fully match the called genes, so a read error is possible.

Libraries were prepared by immunoSEQ multiplex PCR; TCRdb keeps only in-frame clonotypes and omits some of them. Here the sample spans approximately 79,000 clones, 86% being singletons. Germline V CDR1 and CDR2: KGHSH, LQKENI. The CDR3 consists of 15 residues. The gene calls are TRBV18 and TRBJ2-3; no clear D. The clonotype originates from an adult with an advanced solid tumor such as melanoma, head and neck, liver or kidney cancer. The sample in question was CD4+ or CD8+ T cells sorted from blood, obtained in a trial of the OX40 agonist ivuxolimab. CDR3 bases: TGTGCCAGCTCCCCACCTACACAAACCACAGATACGCAGTATTTT. Amino acids: CASSPPTQTTDTQYF.